The subject of this entry is one T cell receptor (beta chain). Authors' data handling: Nucleated cell counts were estimated from reference gene primer amplification. Generated by immunoSEQ multiplex PCR, the TCRdb table keeps only in-frame clones and is missing some. V and J calls plus clone size are reproduced from that table; the DNA served to infer D and trimming. Here the sample spans some 14,000 clones, less than 95% being singletons. This record comes from a study of blood T cell repertoires in COVID-19. For the study at large: Acute-phase and convalescent COVID-19 samples originated in the United States, Italy and Spain. The analysed material was cDNA or gDNA that came from T cells, B-cell-depleted T cells, or PBMCs.

The CDR3 has 13 amino acids. CDR1 is KGHSH and CDR2 is LQKENI in the germline V gene. The germline V and J ends were trimmed by 3 bases and 6 bases, with 9 bases remaining between them. The rearrangement uses TRBV18 and TRBJ2-1; D possibly corresponds to TRBD2 (6 bases). The sequencing input was peripheral blood. The clonotype originates from a human donor in a cohort sampled during active COVID-19. Here the CDR3 DNA reads TGTGCCAGCTCACCTTGGGGAGGCAATGAGCAGTTCTTC. It encodes CASSPWGGNEQFF.